A selection of T cell receptor beta chains follows, all from one sample in a study of T cell responses to AZD1222 COVID-19 vaccine. TCRdb's copy holds only in-frame clones and misses some; the assay was immunoSEQ multiplex PCR. The data show about 93,000 clones, 85% to 90% seen once. The input for sequencing was peripheral blood, taken on day 0 of MenACWY control vaccination. These receptors all come from an adult in good health. Both conserved end residues are part of each CDR3. A D gene is named only where the DNA matches it firmly. Only part of the rows carry a size: once, few, many, or a class if the clone is expanded.

d_gene,v_gene,j_gene,abundance,CDR3nt,CDR3aa
-,TRBV30,TRBJ1-1,-,TGTGCCTGGAGTGTATACGGGGTAGGGACTGAAGCTTTCTTT,CAWSVYGVGTEAFF
-,TRBV6-5,TRBJ1-3,-,TGTGCCAGCAGCAGCGGGCAGTCTGGAAACACCATATATTTT,CASSSGQSGNTIYF
-,TRBV11-2,TRBJ1-2,once,TGTGCCAGCAGCTTAGGAGGCTATGGCTACACCTTC,CASSLGGYGYTF
TRBD1,TRBV6-5,TRBJ1-6,-,TGTGCCAGCAGGTCACAGGGGGACGATTCACCCCTCCACTTT,CASRSQGDDSPLHF
-,TRBV29-1,TRBJ1-2,once,TGCAGCGTTGTCAGGGATGGCTACACCTTC,CSVVRDGYTF
-,TRBV5-6,TRBJ1-4,-,TGTGCCAGCAGCTTGGTAGGAACAATGGAGGGTAATGAAAAACTGTTTTTT,CASSLVGTMEGNEKLFF
-,TRBV5-5,TRBJ2-1,-,TGTGCCAGCAGCCTCCCCAGGGGAGATGAGCAGTTCTTC,CASSLPRGDEQFF
-,TRBV21-1,TRBJ1-2,-,TGTGCCAGCATAGATATCGGCAGGTTCATTTGTGGCTACACCTTC,CASIDIGRFICGYTF
-,TRBV5-4,TRBJ2-1,-,TGTGCCAGCAGCTTAGGTTATATTTGGTCGGGGTCAAGCGATGAGCAGTTCTTC,CASSLGYIWSGSSDEQFF
-,TRBV15,TRBJ2-5,-,TGTGCCACCAGCAGAGCGGGGGAGACCCAGTACTTC,CATSRAGETQYF
-,TRBV19,TRBJ2-2,-,TGTGCCAGCGGAGGGGGGGCCGGGGAGCTGTTTTTT,CASGGGAGELFF
-,TRBV4-1,TRBJ2-5,-,TGCGCCAGCAGCCAAGATGAGCGCGGTCGGACCCAGTACTTC,CASSQDERGRTQYF
TRBD2,TRBV11-2,TRBJ2-7,-,TGTGCCAGCAGCTTATCCAGCGGGGAATACGAGCAGTACTTC,CASSLSSGEYEQYF
-,TRBV12-3/TRBV12-4,TRBJ2-1,-,TGTGCCAGCAGTCTCGGGTGGTACAATGAGCAGTTCTTC,CASSLGWYNEQFF
-,TRBV7-2,TRBJ2-2,once,TGTGCCAGCAGCCTAATCTGGCCCACCGGGTCCGGGGAGCTGTTTTTT,CASSLIWPTGSGELFF
-,TRBV4-2,TRBJ2-1,once,TGTGCCAGCAGCCATATGGGTCACAACAATGAGCAGTTCTTC,CASSHMGHNNEQFF
-,TRBV4-2,TRBJ2-3,-,TGTGCCAGCAGCCCTTTTAGCGGTTTGAGCACAGATACGCAGTATTTT,CASSPFSGLSTDTQYF
TRBD1,TRBV24-1,TRBJ2-1,-,TGTGCCACCAGTGATGCGGGACAGGGGGCCGTAAGGAACAATGAGCAGTTCTTC,CATSDAGQGAVRNNEQFF
-,TRBV12-3/TRBV12-4,TRBJ1-2,-,TGTGCCAGCAGCACCCGGGAAAGCAATGGCTACACCTTC,CASSTRESNGYTF
TRBD1,TRBV3-1/TRBV3-2,TRBJ1-5,once,TGTGCCAGCAGCCAAGGGACAGGGATGGATAGCAATCAGCCCCAGCATTTT,CASSQGTGMDSNQPQHF
-,TRBV7-3,TRBJ2-5,many,TGTGCCAGCAGCTTAACTGGGGCCCAAGAGACCCAGTACTTC,CASSLTGAQETQYF
-,TRBV18,TRBJ1-1,-,TGTGCCAGCTCACCACGGGCCAGGGTCACTGAAGCTTTCTTT,CASSPRARVTEAFF
-,TRBV30,TRBJ2-2,-,TGTGCCTGGAGTCAACTCGGGCAGGCCGCCGGGGAGCTGTTTTTT,CAWSQLGQAAGELFF
TRBD2,TRBV2,TRBJ2-7,-,TGTGCCAGTTCCAAGAGGCTAGCGGGGCCCACGATAACCTACGAGCAGTACTTC,CASSKRLAGPTITYEQYF
-,TRBV5-1,TRBJ2-1,-,TGCGCCAGCAGTGTCCAGAGTCGACATGAGCAGTTCTTC,CASSVQSRHEQFF
-,TRBV7-4,TRBJ1-5,-,TGTGCCAGCAGCGGATCGCGCAGGGCCTTTTATAGCAATCAGCCCCAGCATTTT,CASSGSRRAFYSNQPQHF
TRBD1,TRBV10-2,TRBJ1-3,-,TGCGCCAGCGGGGAGACAGGGGACGGAAACACCATATATTTT,CASGETGDGNTIYF
-,TRBV11-3,TRBJ1-2,-,TGTGCCAGCAGCTTAGCGGCTCGTACAGGGTCCGTCTATGGCTACACCTTC,CASSLAARTGSVYGYTF
TRBD1,TRBV28,TRBJ1-2,-,TGTGCCAGCAGTTTATCGACAGGGGGCGGGCATGGCTACACCTTC,CASSLSTGGGHGYTF
-,TRBV6-5,TRBJ1-1,-,TGTGCCAGCAGCTCCGGTCCTTTCTTGAACACTGAAGCTTTCTTT,CASSSGPFLNTEAFF
-,TRBV6-6,TRBJ1-3,once,TGTGCCAGCAGTTACCCTGGACAGATCTCTGGAAACACCATATATTTT,CASSYPGQISGNTIYF
-,TRBV11-2,TRBJ1-1,once,TGTGCCAGCAGCTTAGTTCAGTACACTGAAGCTTTCTTT,CASSLVQYTEAFF
-,TRBV12-3/TRBV12-4,TRBJ2-3,-,TGTGCCAGCAGCCTCACAGATACGCAGTATTTT,CASSLTDTQYF
TRBD2,TRBV5-1,TRBJ2-3,-,TGCGCCAGCAGCCCCCCGGGCGCTAGCGGGGGGAAAGTGACAGATACGCAGTATTTT,CASSPPGASGGKVTDTQYF
TRBD2,TRBV6-5,TRBJ2-2,-,TGTGCCAGCAATTTAGCGGGGGGGCATACCGGGGAGCTGTTTTTT,CASNLAGGHTGELFF
TRBD2,TRBV29-1,TRBJ2-2,-,TGCAGCGTTGAAAGGCTAGCGGCGAACACCGGGGAGCTGTTTTTT,CSVERLAANTGELFF
-,TRBV7-9,TRBJ2-1,-,TGTGCCAGCAGCTTAGGGCCTTATCCCTATAATGAGCAGTTCTTC,CASSLGPYPYNEQFF
TRBD2,TRBV9,TRBJ2-1,-,TGTGCCAGCAGCGTAAAATCTCGGGGGGGTTATGGTGAGCAGTTCTTC,CASSVKSRGGYGEQFF
-,TRBV28,TRBJ1-2,-,TGTGCCAGCAGTTTACTGGGCCAGGGGAAGGGAAACTATGGCTACACCTTC,CASSLLGQGKGNYGYTF
TRBD1,TRBV18,TRBJ1-2,once,TGTGCCAGCTCACCACCTCTAGGGACAGGAAATGGCTACACCTTC,CASSPPLGTGNGYTF
-,TRBV19,TRBJ1-1,-,TGTGCCAGTACCGTTCAAGGGGCTCACGGTGAAGCTTTCTTT,CASTVQGAHGEAFF
-,TRBV28,TRBJ2-3,-,TGTGCCAGCAGACGGTGGGCAGGGCGCACAGATACGCAGTATTTT,CASRRWAGRTDTQYF
TRBD1,TRBV24-1,TRBJ2-7,-,TGTGCCACCAGTGATCCTAGGCAGGGGGCAAACGAGCAGTACTTC,CATSDPRQGANEQYF
-,TRBV4-3,TRBJ2-5,-,TGCGCCAGCAGCCAAGAATTGGAGGGGTTAGGGGAGACCCAGTACTTC,CASSQELEGLGETQYF
-,TRBV6-2/TRBV6-3,TRBJ1-2,-,TGTGCCAGCAGTTACTTCCGGGATTACTATGGCTACACCTTC,CASSYFRDYYGYTF
-,TRBV30,TRBJ1-5,-,TGTGCCTGGAGTGTACGAGACAATCAGCCCCAGCATTTT,CAWSVRDNQPQHF
-,TRBV14,TRBJ2-7,-,TGTGCCAGCAGCCCAATGGAGGGGGCCTCCTACGAGCAGTACTTC,CASSPMEGASYEQYF
TRBD1,TRBV5-3,TRBJ1-5,-,TGTGCCAGAAGCTCCGGGACAGGGGCTCTCCACGATCAGCCCCAGCATTTT,CARSSGTGALHDQPQHF
TRBD2,TRBV5-1,TRBJ2-5,-,TGCGCCAGCAGCTTGATGCCTAGCGGGCAGCAAGAGACCCAGTACTTC,CASSLMPSGQQETQYF
TRBD2,TRBV11-2,TRBJ2-7,-,TGTGCCAGCAGCTTAGCGGGGGGGCCTTACGAGCAGTACTTC,CASSLAGGPYEQYF
TRBD1,TRBV7-6,TRBJ1-1,-,TGTGCCAGCAGCGGGGGACAGGGGGACACTGAAGCTTTCTTT,CASSGGQGDTEAFF
TRBD1,TRBV19,TRBJ2-7,-,TGTGCCAGTAGCGGGGACAGGGGGCGTAGCGAGCAGTACTTC,CASSGDRGRSEQYF
-,TRBV28,TRBJ1-6,-,TGTGCCAGCAGACTGGGACAAGCTTATAATTCACCCCTCCACTTT,CASRLGQAYNSPLHF
-,TRBV5-8,TRBJ2-3,-,TGTGCCAGCAGCTTACAGGGTCTCACAGATACGCAGTATTTT,CASSLQGLTDTQYF
-,TRBV29-1,TRBJ1-5,-,TGCAGCGGGACGGAGTTATATAGCAATCAGCCCCAGCATTTT,CSGTELYSNQPQHF
TRBD2,TRBV7-2,TRBJ2-3,-,TGTGCCAGCAGCTACCGACCGACTAGCGGGGGGGACCTCCATACGCAGTATTTT,CASSYRPTSGGDLHTQYF
-,TRBV6-5,TRBJ2-7,-,TGTGCCAGCAGTTACCAGTTAGGAGGGTCCCACGAGCAGTACTTC,CASSYQLGGSHEQYF
-,TRBV11-2,TRBJ1-2,-,TGTGCCAGCAGTCCCTCCTTTGGCTACACCTTC,CASSPSFGYTF
-,TRBV9,TRBJ1-3,-,TGTGCCAGCAGCACTGGGCCGGGGACCTCTGGAAACACCATATATTTT,CASSTGPGTSGNTIYF
-,TRBV27,TRBJ2-3,-,TGTGCCAGCAGTTTCCCCCCCTTCCACCAGCCGCAGTATTTT,CASSFPPFHQPQYF